The 18 T cell receptor beta chains below were found in one sample sequenced in a study of identical twins. TCRdb independently ran MiXCR on the 5' RACE reads; one entry per CDR3 protein. The sample includes hundreds of thousands of distinct CDR3 sequences, under 9% of them seen just once. The same data also contributed to another study, on yellow fever vaccine responses in identical twins.

The sample comprised PBMCs. The receptors stem from a woman aged 18-29 years in good health.

This clonotype was picked up many times. This chain uses TRBV5-1 with TRBJ2-4; maybe TRBD2 (6 bases). CDR3 length equals 14 residues. V was trimmed by 5 bases and J by 6 bases, leaving 15 bases between them. CDR1 is SGHRS and CDR2 is YFSETQ in the germline V gene. The CDR3 bases are TGCGCCAGCAGTTCGGAGGGAAGGGGAAACATTCAGTACTTC. This codes for CASSSEGRGNIQYF. Full variable domain (missing parts from reference TRBV5-1 and TRBJ2-4): KAGVTQTPRYLIKTRGQQVTLSCSPISGHRSVSWYQQTPGQGLQFLFEYFSETQRNKGNFPGRFSGRQFSNSRSEMNVSTLELGDSALYLCASSSEGRGNIQYFGAGTRLSVL.

The chain is built from TRBV18 and TRBJ2-3; 7 nucleotides match TRBD2. The CDR3 spans 15 residues. J gave up 5 bases and V 2 bases, and 7 bases lay outside the gene matches. Germline-derived CDR1 and CDR2 are KGHSH and LQKENI. The CDR3 reads CASSPSGLVVDTQYF. The CDR3 nucleotides read TGTGCCAGCTCACCAAGTGGACTAGTTGTAGATACGCAGTATTTT.

This clonotype was found a few times. The rearrangement links TRBV4-1 to TRBJ2-7; 7 bases align to TRBD1. CDR1 is MGHRA, CDR2 YSYEKL, per germline. The CDR3 has 15 amino acids. J was trimmed by 2 bases and V by 1 base; bases with no gene match: 5. As DNA, the CDR3 is TGCGCCAGCAGCCAAGCAGTGGACAGGACCTACGAGCAGTACTTC. Translation: CASSQAVDRTYEQYF.

This sequence joins TRBV19 and TRBJ1-5; TRBD1 might be the D (6 bases). The CDR3 sequence is 16 residues long. V dropped 7 bases and J dropped 0 bases, with 16 bases sitting between them. Germline V lookup: CDR1 LNHDA, CDR2 SQIVND (reference sequence). The CDR3, as DNA: TGTGCCAGTACCGAAACGACAGGTTTTAGCAATCAGCCCCAGCATTTT. It yields the protein CASTETTGFSNQPQHF.

This clonotype turned up a few times. This chain joins TRBV7-2 and TRBJ2-1; D assignment may be TRBD1 or TRBD2 (5 bases each). CDR3 size: 14 residues. Germline CDR1 reads SGHTA; CDR2 reads FQGNSA. V gave up 5 bases and J gave up 9 bases, with 17 bases separating them. CDR3 region: CASSPRRGRGEQFF. The CDR3 DNA reads TGTGCCAGCAGCCCGCGTAGGGGCCGGGGTGAGCAGTTCTTC.

This chain connects TRBV6-5 to TRBJ2-1, with 13 bases identical to TRBD2. The ends lost 3 bases at V and 5 bases at J; junction bases unmatched: 1. CDR1 and CDR2 from the germline V gene are MNHEY and SVGAGI. The CDR3 length is 15 residues. The CDR3 is CASSYGLAGDNEQFF. The CDR3 nucleotides are TGTGCCAGCAGTTATGGACTAGCGGGAGACAATGAGCAGTTCTTC.

This clonotype was detected only a few times. The V call is TRBV27, the J call TRBJ2-3; D remains unclear. Germline assignment: CDR1 MNHEY and CDR2 SMNVEV (reference sequence). Deletions cut 3 bases from V and 4 bases from J, with 17 bases between. The CDR3 contains 16 residues. The CDR3 is CASSFKIALAADTQYF. DNA of the CDR3: TGTGCCAGCAGTTTCAAGATTGCGTTGGCGGCAGATACGCAGTATTTT.

This clonotype has ten or more counts. The chain links TRBV9 to TRBJ2-3, with TRBD2 matching over 11 bases. Germline-derived CDR1 and CDR2 are SGDLS and YYNGEE. The CDR3 runs to 17 residues. Trimming removed 0 bases from V and 5 bases from J; junction bases left unmatched: 8. This CDR3 is CASSVVGLAGGRDTQYF. As DNA, the CDR3 is TGTGCCAGCAGCGTAGTTGGGCTAGCGGGGGGTAGAGATACGCAGTATTTT.

This clonotype was counted a few times. The rearrangement uses TRBV6-1 and TRBJ1-6; D gene unclear. This CDR3 spans 18 amino acids. The V gene's germline CDR1 is MNHNS and CDR2 SASEGT. Trimming removed 6 bases at V and 9 bases at J, with 27 bases between. CDR3 in DNA: TGTGCCAGCAGCAACGAACAACCGACTCGGGGAGGTATTTCACCCCTCCACTTT. The encoded protein is CASSNEQPTRGGISPLHF.

At least ten counts were recorded for this clonotype. The gene calls are TRBV20-1 and TRBJ1-5, with D tentatively TRBD1 (6 bases). Germline CDR1 and CDR2: DFQATT and SNEGSKA (reference sequence). Between the trimmed V and J ends, which lost 6 bases and 2 bases, there was a span of 14 bases. This CDR3 region has 14 residues. The CDR3 loop is CSAGGGGGNQPQHF. CDR3 nucleotides: TGCAGTGCCGGAGGAGGGGGGGGCAATCAGCCCCAGCATTTT.

In this sample, this clonotype turned up many times. The CDR3 DNA reads as TGCGCCAGCAGCTTCGGACTAGCGGGAGGGGGCAATGAGCAGTTCTTC. Translating it yields CASSFGLAGGGNEQFF. The J gene is TRBJ2-1, the V gene TRBV5-1, with 15 bases aligning to TRBD2. CDR1 and CDR2 from the germline V gene are SGHRS and YFSETQ. The CDR3 contains 16 residues. Trimming cost V 2 bases and J 6 bases; bases outside gene matches: 3.

In its sample, this clonotype was seen many times. The V gene is TRBV3-1, the J gene TRBJ2-3; TRBD2 aligns across 8 bases. V gave up 4 bases and J gave up 2 bases; unmatched junction bases: 11. CDR3 length: 17 residues. CDR1 is LGHDT, CDR2 YNNKEL, per germline (reference sequence). Here the CDR3 DNA reads TGTGCCAGCAGCCCCGGCCGGGCGGGGGGCCCCACAGATACGCAGTATTTT. Amino acids: CASSPGRAGGPTDTQYF.

This clonotype was seen at least ten times. The chain has TRBV5-1 and TRBJ2-1; possible D gene TRBD2, 6 bases. This CDR3 is 16 amino acids long. The germline V and J ends were trimmed by 3 bases and 4 bases, with 17 bases remaining between them. Per germline, CDR1 SGHRS and CDR2 YFSETQ. The CDR3 nucleotides are TGCGCCAGCAGCTCCGGAGGGGCCGCTATTTACAATGAGCAGTTCTTC. Its translation: CASSSGGAAIYNEQFF.

This clonotype has only a few counts. The chain recombines TRBV19 with TRBJ2-7; the D gene is possibly TRBD1 (5 bases). CDR3 length: 15 residues. V lost 5 bases and J lost 4, with 18 bases in between. Germline assignment: CDR1 LNHDA and CDR2 SQIVND (reference sequence). As DNA, the CDR3 is TGTGCCAGTAGTGAGTTAACAGGACCCCCTTACGAGCAGTACTTC. This encodes CASSELTGPPYEQYF.

The chain links TRBV29-1 to TRBJ2-2; D is perhaps TRBD1 or TRBD2 (6 bases each). V lost 7 bases and J 3 bases, leaving 18 bases between the germline ends. The CDR3 length is 15 residues. From germline, CDR1 is SQVTM and CDR2 ANQGSEA. CDR3 bases: TGCAGCGCCAAGAGGGGGGATCTAGACACCGGGGAGCTGTTTTTT. Translated: CSAKRGDLDTGELFF.

In its sample, this clonotype was seen many times. The CDR3 reads CASTVPGLADNEQFF. DNA of the CDR3: TGTGCCAGCACCGTACCGGGACTAGCAGACAATGAGCAGTTCTTC. The gene calls are TRBV28 and TRBJ2-1; the match to TRBD2 covers 9 bases. Per the germline V gene, CDR1 is MDHEN and CDR2 is SYDVKM. There are 15 residues in the CDR3. With 7 bases clipped from V and 5 bases from J, the junction kept 9 bases outside the gene matches. Full variable domain (outside the CDR3, taken from reference TRBV28 and TRBJ2-1): DVKVTQSSRYLVKRTGEKVFLECVQDMDHENMFWYRQDPGLGLRLIYFSYDVKMKEKGDIPEGYSVSREKKERFSLILESASTNQTSMYLCASTVPGLADNEQFFGPGTRLTVL.

This clonotype appeared a few times. The genes are TRBV20-1 and TRBJ2-7, with 8 bases that match TRBD2. The CDR3 length is 12 residues. V dropped 2 bases and J dropped 6; count of bases not matched to a gene: 3. Per germline, CDR1 DFQATT and CDR2 SNEGSKA (reference sequence). CDR3 DNA sequence: TGCAGTGCTAGATTTGCGGGAGGCGAGCAGTACTTC. Translation: CSARFAGGEQYF.

This clonotype was observed at least ten times. The V call is TRBV7-8, the J call TRBJ2-5, with a tentative D call TRBD2 (6 bases). V gave up 7 bases and J gave up 2 bases, with 20 bases separating them. CDR1 and CDR2 from the germline V gene are SGHVS and FQNEAQ. The CDR3 length is 16 residues. DNA of the CDR3: TGTGCCAGCACCCTAGCCTTGGGGGGATTTCAAGAGACCCAGTACTTC. Translation gives CASTLALGGFQETQYF. The entire variable domain, with the rest obtained from reference TRBV7-8 and TRBJ2-5, is as follows: GAGVSQSPRYKVAKRGQDVALRCDPISGHVSLFWYQQALGQGPEFLTYFQNEAQLDKSGLPSDRFFAERPEGSVSTLKIQRTQQEDSAVYLCASTLALGGFQETQYFGPGTRLLVL.